This T cell receptor beta chain derives from a study of cytomegalovirus exposure and HLA in healthy donors. Study as a whole: A data release that came early held 80 million or so unique TCRs from HLA-typed donors. Clustering assigned 70% to 90% of the approximately 430 genotyped donors to the Caucasian-associated ancestry cluster.

The primer mix had 60 Vbeta and 13 Jbeta primers. Measured with immunoSEQ multiplex PCR; TCRdb has only the in-frame clones, and not every one. The table includes 110,000 or so clones, 82% detected once. Germline lookup yields CDR1 MNHNS and CDR2 SASEGT. With 4 bases clipped from V and 8 bases from J, the junction kept 12 bases outside the gene matches. The CDR3 totals 16 residues. The source material was PBMCs. This sequence joins TRBV6-1 and TRBJ1-4, with 8 bases aligning to TRBD1. This clonotype was sampled from a woman younger than 35 in good health and CMV-seronegative. CDR3 in amino acids: CASSVYSQGAQEKLFF. The CDR3 bases are TGTGCCAGCAGTGTATATTCCCAGGGGGCGCAGGAAAAACTGTTTTTT.